This T cell receptor (beta chain) was captured by sequencing in a study of blood T cell repertoires in COVID-19. Using immunoSEQ multiplex PCR, the repertoire was profiled, and TCRdb retains in-frame clones only, with some absent. In the table there are about 180,000 clones, approximately 89% of which are singletons. This CDR3 has 15 amino acids. The V gene's germline CDR1 is MNHEY and CDR2 SVGAGI. V gave up 7 bases and J gave up 1 base, with 15 bases separating them. The chain recombines TRBV6-5 with TRBJ2-3; the D is unclear. This clonotype was obtained from a man aged 40-49 years who had recovered from COVID-19. Sequencing was carried out using PBMCs or T cells enriched from blood (not recorded which). CDR3 coding DNA: TGTGCCAGCACGAGGATGGTATCTGGCACAGATACGCAGTATTTT. As protein: CASTRMVSGTDTQYF.